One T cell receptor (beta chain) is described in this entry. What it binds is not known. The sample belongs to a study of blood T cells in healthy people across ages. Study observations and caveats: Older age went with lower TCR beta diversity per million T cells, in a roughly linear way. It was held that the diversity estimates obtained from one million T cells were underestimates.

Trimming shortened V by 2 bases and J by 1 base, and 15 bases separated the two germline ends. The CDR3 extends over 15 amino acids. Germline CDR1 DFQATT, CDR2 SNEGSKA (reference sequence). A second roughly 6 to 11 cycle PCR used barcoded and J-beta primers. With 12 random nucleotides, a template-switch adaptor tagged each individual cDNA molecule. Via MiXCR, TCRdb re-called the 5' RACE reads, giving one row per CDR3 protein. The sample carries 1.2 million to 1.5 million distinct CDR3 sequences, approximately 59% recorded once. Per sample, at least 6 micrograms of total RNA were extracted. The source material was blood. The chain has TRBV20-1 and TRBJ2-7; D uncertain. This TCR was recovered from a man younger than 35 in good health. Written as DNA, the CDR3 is TGCAGTGCTAGACGCTTGACCCTCTCTTCCTACGAGCAGTACTTC. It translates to CSARRLTLSSYEQYF.